This TCR beta chain was retrieved from a study of early T cells in non-severe SARS-CoV-2 infection. Unique molecular identifier tags were affixed to discrete cDNA molecules. TCRdb re-called the 5' RACE reads with MiXCR, one entry per CDR3 protein. The sample comprises roughly 50,000 distinct CDR3 sequences, around 8% of which are singletons, and around 9.4% rests with the top ten. Note on this clonotype: The antigen remains unidentified.

V was clipped by 1 base and J by 2 bases, with 8 bases between them. The CDR3 has 14 residues. Germline V gives CDR1 LGHDT, CDR2 YNNKEL (reference sequence). Study outcomes and limitations: In VDJdb matching, anti-spike CD8 responses were favored while private and CD4 specificities went missing.

The receptor was derived from an adult who was a healthcare worker with PCR-confirmed SARS-CoV-2 infection or an uninfected control (not recorded which). Sequenced input: whole blood. V gene TRBV3-1 combines with J gene TRBJ2-5; no firm D call. In nucleotides, the CDR3 is TGTGCCAGCAGCCAAGTAGGGCTACAAGAGACCCAGTACTTC. Translating it yields CASSQVGLQETQYF.